The 14 T cell receptor beta chains presented below share a single source sample, sequenced in a study of cytomegalovirus exposure and HLA in healthy donors. The PCR contained 60 Vbeta and 13 Jbeta primers. TCRdb's table, derived via immunoSEQ multiplex PCR, lists solely in-frame clones and lacks some. This table holds about 120,000 clones, 75% to 85% found once. The sequenced sample was PBMCs. Receptor source: a woman between 45 and 60 years old in good health and CMV-seropositive.

V and J are TRBV9 and TRBJ2-1; D is undetermined. The CDR3 length is 11 residues. Per germline, CDR1 SGDLS and CDR2 YYNGEE. V was pared by 3 bases and J by 10 bases, with 8 bases between. CDR3 region: CASSAGGEQFF. CDR3 DNA sequence: TGTGCCAGCAGCGCCGGCGGCGAGCAGTTCTTC.

The chain joins TRBV6-1 to TRBJ2-5, with TRBD1 matching 8 bases. The CDR3 consists of 16 residues. The V segment lost 4 bases and the J segment 3 bases; nucleotides outside the gene matches: 10. Germline V gene sequence: CDR1 MNHNS, CDR2 SASEGT. CDR3 residues: CASSATGDPRKETQYF. The CDR3 nucleotides are TGTGCCAGCAGTGCGACAGGGGACCCCAGGAAAGAGACCCAGTACTTC.

The V call is TRBV7-3, the J call TRBJ2-3; TRBD2 matches at 9 bases. Germline values: CDR1 SGHTA, CDR2 FQGTGA. The ends lost 2 bases at V and 3 bases at J; junction bases unmatched: 9. The length of the CDR3 is 17 residues. The CDR3 coding sequence is TGTGCCAGCAGCTTAGTAGCGGGAGAGGGGGGGACAGATACGCAGTATTTT. Amino acid sequence: CASSLVAGEGGTDTQYF.

Only a few counts were recorded for this clone. This chain joins TRBV27 and TRBJ1-1, with 8 bases identical to TRBD1. Germline assignment: CDR1 MNHEY and CDR2 SMNVEV (reference sequence). This CDR3 has 18 residues. The trim removed 5 bases at V and 1 base at J, leaving 15 bases unmatched. CDR3 nucleotides: TGTGCCAGCAGTCCGGTAAACAGGGGGTGGATAGGGAACACTGAAGCTTTCTTT. It is translated as CASSPVNRGWIGNTEAFF.

This clone has only a few counts. This chain links TRBV5-6 with TRBJ2-5; 8 nucleotides align to TRBD2. The V gene end was trimmed by 4 bases and the J gene end by 9 bases; junction bases not matched to a gene: 14. Germline CDR1 SGHDT, CDR2 YYEEEE. This CDR3 has 15 residues. The CDR3 DNA reads TGTGCCAGCAGCCCGGGACTAGAGGTTGGTTTGTCCCAGTACTTC. It encodes CASSPGLEVGLSQYF.

The chain joins TRBV23-1 to TRBJ1-3, with 8 nucleotides matching TRBD1. TRBV23-1 is labeled an ORF, and its function is uncertain. The CDR3 length is 19 residues. The J segment lost 4 bases and the V segment lost 3 bases, leaving 17 bases of the junction unmatched. In nucleotides, the CDR3 is TGCGCCAGCAGTCACTGGGCAGGGGGCGATGATCCGTCGGGAAACACCATATATTTT. Translation gives CASSHWAGGDDPSGNTIYF.

The chain employs TRBV7-9 and TRBJ2-7; TRBD1 matches 9 bases. This CDR3 has 16 amino acids. Germline V gene lookup returns CDR1 SEHNR and CDR2 FQNEAQ (reference sequence). Trimming removed 1 base from V and 6 bases from J; junction bases left unmatched: 10. CDR3 region: CASSLVFGTGIGEQYF. The CDR3 coding sequence is TGTGCCAGCAGCTTAGTGTTTGGGACAGGGATTGGCGAGCAGTACTTC.

The chain recombines TRBV5-1 with TRBJ1-1, with TRBD1 identical over 7 bases. After removal of 3 bases from V and 0 bases from J, the junction contained 5 bases not matched to a gene. The CDR3 has 15 amino acids. Per the germline V gene, CDR1 is SGHRS and CDR2 is YFSETQ. DNA for the CDR3: TGCGCCAGCAGCTCGGCGACAGGGATGAACACTGAAGCTTTCTTT. As protein: CASSSATGMNTEAFF.

The chain recombines TRBV5-4 with TRBJ2-3; 9 positions agree with TRBD2. This CDR3 is 15 amino acids long. The germline V gene encodes CDR1 SGHNT and CDR2 YYREEE (reference sequence). With 3 bases clipped from V and 4 bases from J, the junction kept 6 bases outside the gene matches. CDR3 in amino acids: CASSSSGIGPDTQYF. The CDR3 nucleotides are TGTGCCAGCAGCTCTAGCGGGATAGGACCAGATACGCAGTATTTT.

The chain combines TRBV4-3 with TRBJ1-1, with D possibly TRBD1 on 5 matching bases. The CDR3 runs to 15 residues. The ends were cut back, 3 bases at V and 1 base at J, with 12 bases in the middle. The germline V gene encodes CDR1 LGHNA and CDR2 YSLEER. The CDR3 region has the DNA TGCGCCAGCAGCCATCCAGGGTCCCGGAACACTGAAGCTTTCTTT. Translated, it gives CASSHPGSRNTEAFF.

Concerning this clone: This sample includes further DNA sequences coding for the same CDR3. J is TRBJ2-3 and V is TRBV6-5; D unclear. The CDR3 sequence is 12 residues long. Germline assignment: CDR1 MNHEY and CDR2 SVGAGI. V dropped 5 bases and J dropped 0 bases, with 3 bases sitting between them. The CDR3 coding sequence is TGTGCCAGCAGTCCTAGCACAGATACGCAGTATTTT. Translation: CASSPSTDTQYF.

This clone was seen a few times. The J gene is TRBJ1-1, the V gene TRBV25-1; D is ambiguous. Germline CDR1 is MGHDK and CDR2 is SYGVNS. Trimming shortened V by 7 bases and J by 2 bases, and 8 bases separated the two germline ends. The CDR3 runs to 12 residues. CDR3 residues: CASIAANTEAFF. The CDR3 coding sequence is TGTGCCAGCATCGCGGCTAACACTGAAGCTTTCTTT.

This chain connects TRBV7-2 to TRBJ2-7; 8 bases agree with TRBD2. Germline CDR1 SGHTA, CDR2 FQGNSA. V lost 6 bases to trimming and J lost 6 bases; unmatched junction nucleotides: 10. The CDR3 consists of 14 residues. The CDR3 region is CASRSGAGVPEQYF. The CDR3 DNA reads as TGTGCCAGCAGGTCTGGAGCGGGAGTGCCCGAGCAGTACTTC.

The J gene is TRBJ2-2, the V gene TRBV11-2; TRBD2 agrees at 7 bases. The V and J ends lost 4 bases and 4 bases, in that order; junction bases with no gene match: 12. This CDR3 spans 17 amino acids. CDR1 SGHAT and CDR2 FQNNGV come from the germline V gene. The CDR3 is CASSSSHGGSGTGELFF. CDR3 sequence (DNA): TGTGCCAGCAGCTCGTCGCACGGGGGGTCGGGCACCGGGGAGCTGTTTTTT.